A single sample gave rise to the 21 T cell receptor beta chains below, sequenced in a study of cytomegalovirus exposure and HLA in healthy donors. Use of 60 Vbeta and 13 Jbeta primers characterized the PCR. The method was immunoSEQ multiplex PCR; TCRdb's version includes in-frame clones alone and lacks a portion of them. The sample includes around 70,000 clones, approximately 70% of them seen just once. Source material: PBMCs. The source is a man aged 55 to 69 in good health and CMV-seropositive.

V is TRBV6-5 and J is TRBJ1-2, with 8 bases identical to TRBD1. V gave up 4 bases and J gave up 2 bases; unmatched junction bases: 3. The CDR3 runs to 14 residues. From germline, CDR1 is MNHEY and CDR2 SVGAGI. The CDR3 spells CASSLTGDNYGYTF. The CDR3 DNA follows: TGTGCCAGCAGTTTGACAGGGGACAACTATGGCTACACCTTC.

Here the CDR3 DNA reads TGTGCCAGTAGTACGGGACTCCAGGAGGGTTTTTACGAGCAGTACTTC. Its translation is CASSTGLQEGFYEQYF. The rearrangement joins TRBV19 to TRBJ2-7; tentative D call: TRBD2 (6 bases). Germline CDR1 reads LNHDA; CDR2 reads SQIVND (reference sequence). The CDR3 loop spans 16 amino acids. V dropped 4 bases and J dropped 4 bases, with 20 bases sitting between them.

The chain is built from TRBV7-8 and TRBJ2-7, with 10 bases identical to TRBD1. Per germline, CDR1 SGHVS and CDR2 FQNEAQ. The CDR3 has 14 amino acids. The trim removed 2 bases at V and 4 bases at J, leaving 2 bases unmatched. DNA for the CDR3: TGTGCCAGCAGCTTATCGGGACAGGGGTACGAGCAGTACTTC. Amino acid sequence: CASSLSGQGYEQYF.

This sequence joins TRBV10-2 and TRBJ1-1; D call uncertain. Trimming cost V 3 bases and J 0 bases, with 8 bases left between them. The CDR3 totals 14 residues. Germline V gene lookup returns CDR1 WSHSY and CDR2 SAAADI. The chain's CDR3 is CASSDRPMNTEAFF. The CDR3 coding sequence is TGCGCCAGCAGTGACAGGCCCATGAACACTGAAGCTTTCTTT.

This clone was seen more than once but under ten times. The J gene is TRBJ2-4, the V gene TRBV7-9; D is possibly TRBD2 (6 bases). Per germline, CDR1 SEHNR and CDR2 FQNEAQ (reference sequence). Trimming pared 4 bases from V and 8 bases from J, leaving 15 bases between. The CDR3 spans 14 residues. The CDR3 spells CASSSPGPGDIQYF. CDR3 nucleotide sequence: TGTGCCAGCAGCTCACCGGGCCCGGGGGACATTCAGTACTTC.

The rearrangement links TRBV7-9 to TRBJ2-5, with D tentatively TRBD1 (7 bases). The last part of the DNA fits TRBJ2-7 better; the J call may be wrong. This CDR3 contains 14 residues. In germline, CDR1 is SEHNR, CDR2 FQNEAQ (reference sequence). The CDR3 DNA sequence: TGTGCCAGCAGCCTGCGGGACAGCGGCTACGAGCAGTACTTC. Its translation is CASSLRDSGYEQYF.

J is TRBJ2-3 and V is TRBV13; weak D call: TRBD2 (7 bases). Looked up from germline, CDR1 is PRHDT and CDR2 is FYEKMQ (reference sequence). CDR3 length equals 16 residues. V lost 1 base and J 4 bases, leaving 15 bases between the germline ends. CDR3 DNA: TGTGCCAGCAGCTTAGTAGGGGGAGCGGGGCCAGATACGCAGTATTTT. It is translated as CASSLVGGAGPDTQYF. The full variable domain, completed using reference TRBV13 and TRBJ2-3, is AAGVIQSPRHLIKEKRETATLKCYPIPRHDTVYWYQQGPGQDPQFLISFYEKMQSDKGSIPDRFSAQQFSDYHSELNMSSLELGDSALYFCASSLVGGAGPDTQYFGPGTRLTVL.

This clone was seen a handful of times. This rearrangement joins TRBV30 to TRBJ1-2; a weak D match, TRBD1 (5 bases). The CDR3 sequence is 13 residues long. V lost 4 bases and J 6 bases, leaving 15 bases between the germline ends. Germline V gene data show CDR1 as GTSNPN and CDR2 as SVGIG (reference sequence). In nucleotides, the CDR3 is TGTGCCTGGACGCCGGGGGAGGGCCATGGCTACACCTTC. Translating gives CAWTPGEGHGYTF.

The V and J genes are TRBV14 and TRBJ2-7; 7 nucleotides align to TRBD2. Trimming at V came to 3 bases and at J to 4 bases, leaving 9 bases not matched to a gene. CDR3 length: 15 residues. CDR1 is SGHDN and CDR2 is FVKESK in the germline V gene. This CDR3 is CASSHRLALVYEQYF. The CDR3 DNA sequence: TGTGCCAGCAGCCACCGACTAGCTCTAGTTTACGAGCAGTACTTC.

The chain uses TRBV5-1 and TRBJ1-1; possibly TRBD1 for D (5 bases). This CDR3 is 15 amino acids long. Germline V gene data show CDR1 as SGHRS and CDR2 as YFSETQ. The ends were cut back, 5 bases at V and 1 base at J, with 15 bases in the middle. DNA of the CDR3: TGCGCCAGCAGGAGCGACGGACACGCGAACACTGAAGCTTTCTTT. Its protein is CASRSDGHANTEAFF.

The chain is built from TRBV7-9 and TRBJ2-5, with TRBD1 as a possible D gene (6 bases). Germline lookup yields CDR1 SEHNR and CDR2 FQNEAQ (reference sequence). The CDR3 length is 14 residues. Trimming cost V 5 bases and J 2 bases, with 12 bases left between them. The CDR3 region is CASSPGQYQETQYF. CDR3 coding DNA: TGTGCCAGCAGCCCAGGACAGTATCAAGAGACCCAGTACTTC.

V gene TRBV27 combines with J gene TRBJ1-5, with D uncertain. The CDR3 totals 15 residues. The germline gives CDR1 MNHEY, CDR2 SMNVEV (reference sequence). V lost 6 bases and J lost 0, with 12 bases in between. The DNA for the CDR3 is TGTGCCAGCAGACCAAGAGGGTATAGCAATCAGCCCCAGCATTTT. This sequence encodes CASRPRGYSNQPQHF.

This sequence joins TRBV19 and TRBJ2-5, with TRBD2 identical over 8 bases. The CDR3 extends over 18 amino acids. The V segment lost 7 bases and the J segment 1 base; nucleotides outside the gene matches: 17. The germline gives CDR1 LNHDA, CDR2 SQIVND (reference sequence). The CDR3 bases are TGTGCCAGTACATCCCCCTTCTCAGAACGGGAGGGCCAAGAGACCCAGTACTTC. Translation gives CASTSPFSEREGQETQYF.

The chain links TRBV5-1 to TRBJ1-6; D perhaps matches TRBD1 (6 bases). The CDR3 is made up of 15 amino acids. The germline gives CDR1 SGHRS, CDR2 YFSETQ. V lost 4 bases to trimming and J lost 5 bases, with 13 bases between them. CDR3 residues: CASSPGDTNNSPLHF. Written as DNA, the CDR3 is TGCGCCAGCAGCCCAGGGGACACTAATAATTCACCCCTCCACTTT.

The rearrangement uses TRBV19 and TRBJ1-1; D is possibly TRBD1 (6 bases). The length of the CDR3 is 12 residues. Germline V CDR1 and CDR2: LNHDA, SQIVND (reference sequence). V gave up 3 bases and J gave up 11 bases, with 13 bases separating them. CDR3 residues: CASSMSQGWAFF. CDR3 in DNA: TGTGCCAGTAGTATGTCGCAGGGGTGGGCTTTCTTT.

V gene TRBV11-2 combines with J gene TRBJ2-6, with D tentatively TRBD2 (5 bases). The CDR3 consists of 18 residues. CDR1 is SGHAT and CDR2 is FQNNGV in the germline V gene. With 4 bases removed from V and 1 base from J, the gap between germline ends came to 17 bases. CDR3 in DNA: TGTGCCAGCAGCTCACTTTCCAGCGGCTTATCTGGGGCCAACGTCCTGACTTTC. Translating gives CASSSLSSGLSGANVLTF.

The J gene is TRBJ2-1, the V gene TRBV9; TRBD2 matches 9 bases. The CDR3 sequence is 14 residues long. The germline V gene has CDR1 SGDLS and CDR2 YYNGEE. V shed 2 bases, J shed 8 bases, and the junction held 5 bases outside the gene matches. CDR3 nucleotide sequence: TGTGCCAGCAGCGTGGGTAGCGGGAGCTATGAGCAGTTCTTC. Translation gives CASSVGSGSYEQFF.

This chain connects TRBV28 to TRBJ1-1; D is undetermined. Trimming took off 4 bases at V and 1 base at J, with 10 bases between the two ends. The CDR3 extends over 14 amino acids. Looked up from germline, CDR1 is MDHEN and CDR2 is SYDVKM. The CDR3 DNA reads TGTGCCAGCAGTTCGGGAGGAGAGAACACTGAAGCTTTCTTT. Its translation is CASSSGGENTEAFF.

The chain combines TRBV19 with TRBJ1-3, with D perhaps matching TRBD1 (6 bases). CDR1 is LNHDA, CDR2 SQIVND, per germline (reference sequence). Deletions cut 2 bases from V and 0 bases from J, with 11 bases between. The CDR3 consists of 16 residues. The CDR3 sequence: CASSILGTYSGNTIYF. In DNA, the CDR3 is TGTGCCAGTAGTATACTCGGGACATACTCTGGAAACACCATATATTTT.

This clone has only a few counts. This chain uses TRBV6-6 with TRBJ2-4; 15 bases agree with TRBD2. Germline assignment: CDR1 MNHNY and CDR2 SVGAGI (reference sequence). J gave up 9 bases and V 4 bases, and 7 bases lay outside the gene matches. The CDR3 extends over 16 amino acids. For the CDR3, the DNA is TGTGCCAGCAGTTCTATCGGACTAGCGGGGGGGAGCATTCAGTACTTC. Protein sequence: CASSSIGLAGGSIQYF.

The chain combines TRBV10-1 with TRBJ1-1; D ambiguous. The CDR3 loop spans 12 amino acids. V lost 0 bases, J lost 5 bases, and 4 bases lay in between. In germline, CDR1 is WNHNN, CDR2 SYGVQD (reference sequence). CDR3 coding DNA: TGCGCCAGCAGTGAGTCGAGGACTGAAGCTTTCTTT. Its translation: CASSESRTEAFF.